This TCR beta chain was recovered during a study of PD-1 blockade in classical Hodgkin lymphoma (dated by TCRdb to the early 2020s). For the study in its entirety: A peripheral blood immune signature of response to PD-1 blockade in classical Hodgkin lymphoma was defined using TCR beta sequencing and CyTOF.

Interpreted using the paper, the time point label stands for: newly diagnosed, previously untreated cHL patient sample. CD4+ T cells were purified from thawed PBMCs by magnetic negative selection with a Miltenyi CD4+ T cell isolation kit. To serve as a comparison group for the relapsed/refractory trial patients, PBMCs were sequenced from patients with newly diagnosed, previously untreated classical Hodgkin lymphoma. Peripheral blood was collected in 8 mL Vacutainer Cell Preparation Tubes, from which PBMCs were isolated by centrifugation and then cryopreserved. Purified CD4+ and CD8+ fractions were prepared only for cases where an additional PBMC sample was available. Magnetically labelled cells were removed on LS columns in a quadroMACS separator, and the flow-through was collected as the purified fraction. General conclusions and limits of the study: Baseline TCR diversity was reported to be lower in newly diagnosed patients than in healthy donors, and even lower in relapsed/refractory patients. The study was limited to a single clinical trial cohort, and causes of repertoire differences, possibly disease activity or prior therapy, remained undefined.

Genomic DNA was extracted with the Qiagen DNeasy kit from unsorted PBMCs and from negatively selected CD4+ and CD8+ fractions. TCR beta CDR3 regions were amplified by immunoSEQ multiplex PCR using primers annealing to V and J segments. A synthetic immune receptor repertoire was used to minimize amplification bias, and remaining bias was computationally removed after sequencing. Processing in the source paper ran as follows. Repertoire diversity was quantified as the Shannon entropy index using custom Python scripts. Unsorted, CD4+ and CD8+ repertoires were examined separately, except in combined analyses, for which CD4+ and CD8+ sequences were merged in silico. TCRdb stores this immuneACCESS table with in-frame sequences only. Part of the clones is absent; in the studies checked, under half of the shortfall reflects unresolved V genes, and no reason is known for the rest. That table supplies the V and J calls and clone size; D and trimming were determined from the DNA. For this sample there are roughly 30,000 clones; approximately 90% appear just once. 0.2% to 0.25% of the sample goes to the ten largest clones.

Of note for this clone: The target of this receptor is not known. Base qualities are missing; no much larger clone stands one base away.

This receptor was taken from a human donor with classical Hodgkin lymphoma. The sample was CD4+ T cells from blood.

Read as DNA, the sequence is TGTGCCAGCAGCCAAGGGACTGTTAGCAATCAGCCCCAGCATTTT. It codes for CASSQGTVSNQPQHF. The sequence links TRBV11-2 to TRBJ1-5; TRBD1 is a possible D gene, resting on 5 matching bases. The germline V gene specifies SGHAT as CDR1 and FQNNGV as CDR2. A distance of 11 bases separates the germline ends of V and J, which lose 5 bases and 0 bases respectively. The CDR3 contains 15 residues, cysteine and phenylalanine counted. The DNA shown is the 45-base CDR3, in frame from base 1.